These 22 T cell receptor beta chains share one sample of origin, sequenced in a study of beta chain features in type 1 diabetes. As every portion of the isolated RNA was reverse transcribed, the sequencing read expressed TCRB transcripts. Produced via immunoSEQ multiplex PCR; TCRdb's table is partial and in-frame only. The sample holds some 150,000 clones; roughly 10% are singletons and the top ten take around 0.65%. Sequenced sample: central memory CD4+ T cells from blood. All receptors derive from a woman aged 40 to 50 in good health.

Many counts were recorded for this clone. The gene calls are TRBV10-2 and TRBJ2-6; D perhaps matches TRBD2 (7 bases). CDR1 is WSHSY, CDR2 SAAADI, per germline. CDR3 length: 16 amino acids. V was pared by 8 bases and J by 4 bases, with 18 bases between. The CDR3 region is CASGEGVGAGANVLTF. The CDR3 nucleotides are TGCGCCAGCGGGGAGGGAGTGGGGGCAGGGGCCAACGTCCTGACTTTC.

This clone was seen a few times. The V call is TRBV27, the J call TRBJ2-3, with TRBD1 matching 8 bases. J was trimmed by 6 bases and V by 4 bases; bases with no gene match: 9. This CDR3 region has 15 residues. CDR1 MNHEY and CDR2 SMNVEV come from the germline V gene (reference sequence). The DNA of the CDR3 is TGTGCCAGCAGTTCGACAGGGGTAGCATCGGATACGCAGTATTTT. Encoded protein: CASSSTGVASDTQYF.

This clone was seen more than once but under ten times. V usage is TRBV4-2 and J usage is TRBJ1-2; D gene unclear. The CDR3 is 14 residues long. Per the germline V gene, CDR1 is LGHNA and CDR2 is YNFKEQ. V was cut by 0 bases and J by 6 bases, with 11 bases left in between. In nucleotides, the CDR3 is TGTGCCAGCAGCCAAGATATACGGGGTAATGGCTACACCTTC. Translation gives CASSQDIRGNGYTF.

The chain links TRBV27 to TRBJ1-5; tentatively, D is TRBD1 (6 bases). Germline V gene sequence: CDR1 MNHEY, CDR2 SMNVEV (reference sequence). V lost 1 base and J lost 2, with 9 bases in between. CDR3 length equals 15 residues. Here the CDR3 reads CASSLFSGGNQPQHF. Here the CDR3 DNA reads TGTGCCAGCAGTTTATTTTCAGGGGGCAATCAGCCCCAGCATTTT.

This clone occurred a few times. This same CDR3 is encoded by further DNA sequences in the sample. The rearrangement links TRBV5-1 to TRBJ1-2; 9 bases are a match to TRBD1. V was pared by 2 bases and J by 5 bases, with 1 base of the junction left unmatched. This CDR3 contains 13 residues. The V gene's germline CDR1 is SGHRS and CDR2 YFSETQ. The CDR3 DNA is TGCGCCAGCAGCTTCGACAGGGGGTATGGCTACACCTTC. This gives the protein CASSFDRGYGYTF.

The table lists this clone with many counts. The CDR3 sequence: CASSRPVGSYNEQFF. For the CDR3, the DNA is TGTGCCAGCTCACGACCCGTCGGCTCCTACAATGAGCAGTTCTTC. The V call is TRBV18, the J call TRBJ2-1; D unclear. Germline V gene sequence: CDR1 KGHSH, CDR2 LQKENI. This CDR3 has 15 residues. Trimming removed 4 bases from V and 0 bases from J, with 10 bases in between.

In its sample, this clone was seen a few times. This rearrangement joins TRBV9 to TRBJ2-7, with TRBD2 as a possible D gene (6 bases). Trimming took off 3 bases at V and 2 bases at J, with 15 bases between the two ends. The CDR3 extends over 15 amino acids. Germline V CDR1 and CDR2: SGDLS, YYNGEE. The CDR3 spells CASSEGLPSTYEQYF. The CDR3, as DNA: TGTGCCAGCAGCGAGGGACTGCCTTCAACCTACGAGCAGTACTTC. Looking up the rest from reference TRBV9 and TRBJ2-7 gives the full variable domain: DSGVTQTPKHLITATGQRVTLRCSPRSGDLSVYWYQQSLDQGLQFLIQYYNGEERAKGNILERFSAQQFPDLHSELNLSSLELGDSALYFCASSEGLPSTYEQYFGPGTRLTVT.

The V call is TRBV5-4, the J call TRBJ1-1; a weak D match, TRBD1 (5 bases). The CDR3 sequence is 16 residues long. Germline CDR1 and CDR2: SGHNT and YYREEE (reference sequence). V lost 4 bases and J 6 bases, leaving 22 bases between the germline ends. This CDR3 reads CASSPNAQGGPAEAFF. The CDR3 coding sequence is TGTGCCAGCAGCCCCAACGCTCAGGGAGGGCCAGCTGAAGCTTTCTTT. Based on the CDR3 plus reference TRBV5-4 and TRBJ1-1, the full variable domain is ETGVTQSPTHLIKTRGQQVTLRCSSQSGHNTVSWYQQALGQGPQFIFQYYREEENGRGNFPPRFSGLQFPNYSSELNVNALELDDSALYLCASSPNAQGGPAEAFFGQGTRLTVV.

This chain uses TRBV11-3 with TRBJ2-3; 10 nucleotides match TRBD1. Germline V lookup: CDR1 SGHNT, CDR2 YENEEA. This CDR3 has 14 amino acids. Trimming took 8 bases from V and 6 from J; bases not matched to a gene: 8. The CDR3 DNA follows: TGTGCCAGCGGTAAAGGACAGGGGGAGGATACGCAGTATTTT. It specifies CASGKGQGEDTQYF.

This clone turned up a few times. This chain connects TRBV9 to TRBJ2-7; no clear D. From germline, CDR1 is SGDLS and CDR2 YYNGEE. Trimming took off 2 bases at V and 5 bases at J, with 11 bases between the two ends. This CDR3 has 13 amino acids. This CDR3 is CASSVSMAHEQYF. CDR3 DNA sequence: TGTGCCAGCAGCGTTTCCATGGCTCACGAGCAGTACTTC. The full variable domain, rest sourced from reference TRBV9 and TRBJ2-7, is DSGVTQTPKHLITATGQRVTLRCSPRSGDLSVYWYQQSLDQGLQFLIQYYNGEERAKGNILERFSAQQFPDLHSELNLSSLELGDSALYFCASSVSMAHEQYFGPGTRLTVT.

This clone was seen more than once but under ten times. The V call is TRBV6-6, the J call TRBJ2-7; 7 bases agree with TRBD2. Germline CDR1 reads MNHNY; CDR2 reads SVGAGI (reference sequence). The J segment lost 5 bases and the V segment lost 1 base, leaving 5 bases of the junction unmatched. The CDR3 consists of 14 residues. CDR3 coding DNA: TGTGCCAGCAGTTACTTTCGGGGGGTCAACGAGCAGTACTTC. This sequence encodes CASSYFRGVNEQYF.

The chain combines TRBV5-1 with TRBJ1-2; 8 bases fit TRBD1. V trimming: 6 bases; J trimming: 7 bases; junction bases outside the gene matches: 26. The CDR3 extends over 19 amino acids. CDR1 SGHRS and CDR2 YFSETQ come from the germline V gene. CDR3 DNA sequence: TGCGCCAGCAACTCGCCCTCGTCGATAGGGACAGGCGCAGGGGCTGGCTACACCTTC. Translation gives CASNSPSSIGTGAGAGYTF.

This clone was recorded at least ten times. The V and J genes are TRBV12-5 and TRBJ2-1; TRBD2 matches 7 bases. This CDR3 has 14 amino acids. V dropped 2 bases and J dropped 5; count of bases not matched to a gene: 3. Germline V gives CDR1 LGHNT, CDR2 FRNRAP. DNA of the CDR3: TGTGCTAGTGGTTTGAGGCTAGCGGACAATGAGCAGTTCTTC. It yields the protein CASGLRLADNEQFF.

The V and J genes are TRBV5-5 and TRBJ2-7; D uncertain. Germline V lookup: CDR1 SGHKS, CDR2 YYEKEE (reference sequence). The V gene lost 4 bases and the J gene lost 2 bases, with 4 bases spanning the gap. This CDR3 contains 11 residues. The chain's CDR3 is CASSPAYEQYF. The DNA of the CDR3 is TGTGCCAGCAGCCCCGCCTACGAGCAGTACTTC. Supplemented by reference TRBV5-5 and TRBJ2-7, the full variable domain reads DAGVTQSPTHLIKTRGQQVTLRCSPISGHKSVSWYQQVLGQGPQFIFQYYEKEERGRGNFPDRFSARQFPNYSSELNVNALLLGDSALYLCASSPAYEQYFGPGTRLTVT.

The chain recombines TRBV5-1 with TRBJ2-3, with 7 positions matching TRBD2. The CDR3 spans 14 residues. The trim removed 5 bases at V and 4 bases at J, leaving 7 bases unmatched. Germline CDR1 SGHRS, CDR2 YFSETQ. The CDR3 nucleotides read TGCGCCAGCAGACTGAGCGGGGAAGCAGATACGCAGTATTTT. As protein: CASRLSGEADTQYF.

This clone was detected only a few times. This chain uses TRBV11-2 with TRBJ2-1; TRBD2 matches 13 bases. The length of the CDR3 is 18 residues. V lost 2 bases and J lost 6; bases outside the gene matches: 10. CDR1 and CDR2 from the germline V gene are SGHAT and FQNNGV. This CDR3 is CASSLPHRLAGGINEQFF. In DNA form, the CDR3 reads TGTGCCAGCAGCTTACCCCACCGACTAGCGGGGGGTATCAATGAGCAGTTCTTC.

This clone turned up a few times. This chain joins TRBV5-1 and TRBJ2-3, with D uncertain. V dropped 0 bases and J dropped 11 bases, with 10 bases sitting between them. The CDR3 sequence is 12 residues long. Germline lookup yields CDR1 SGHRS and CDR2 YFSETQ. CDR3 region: CASSLDNLEQYF. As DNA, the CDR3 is TGCGCCAGCAGCTTGGATAACCTAGAGCAGTATTTT.

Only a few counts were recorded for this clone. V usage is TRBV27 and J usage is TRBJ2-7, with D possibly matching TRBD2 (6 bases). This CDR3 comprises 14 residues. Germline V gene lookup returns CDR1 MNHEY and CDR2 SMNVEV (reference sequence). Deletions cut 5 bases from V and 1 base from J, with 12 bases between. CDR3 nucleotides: TGTGCCAGCAGTAACTCCGGGACTTCCTACGAGCAGTACTTC. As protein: CASSNSGTSYEQYF.

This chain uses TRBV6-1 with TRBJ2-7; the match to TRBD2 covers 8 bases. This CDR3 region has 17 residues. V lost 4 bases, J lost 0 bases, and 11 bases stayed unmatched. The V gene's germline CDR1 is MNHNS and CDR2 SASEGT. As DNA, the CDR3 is TGTGCCAGCAGTGGCGAGGCGGGGCGGGGGGCCTCCTACGAGCAGTACTTC. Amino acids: CASSGEAGRGASYEQYF.

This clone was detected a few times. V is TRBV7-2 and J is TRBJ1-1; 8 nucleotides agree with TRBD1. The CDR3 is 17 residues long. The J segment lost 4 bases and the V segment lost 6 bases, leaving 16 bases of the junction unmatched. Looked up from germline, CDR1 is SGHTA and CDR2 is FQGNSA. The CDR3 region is CASSEGQGWRGGTEAFF. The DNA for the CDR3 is TGTGCCAGCAGTGAAGGACAGGGTTGGCGGGGCGGCACTGAAGCTTTCTTT.

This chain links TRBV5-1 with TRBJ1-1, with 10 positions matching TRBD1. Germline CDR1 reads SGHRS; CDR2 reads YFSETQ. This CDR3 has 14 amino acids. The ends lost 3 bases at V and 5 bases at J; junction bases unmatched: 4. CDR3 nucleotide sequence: TGCGCCAGCAGCTACCGGGACAGGGGAACTGAAGCTTTCTTT. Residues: CASSYRDRGTEAFF.

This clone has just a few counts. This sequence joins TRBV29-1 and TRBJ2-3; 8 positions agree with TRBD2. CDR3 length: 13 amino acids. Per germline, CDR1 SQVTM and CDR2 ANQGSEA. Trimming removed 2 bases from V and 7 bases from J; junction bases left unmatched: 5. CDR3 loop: CSVESAGGHTQYF. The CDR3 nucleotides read TGCAGCGTTGAAAGTGCGGGGGGCCATACGCAGTATTTT.